This note documents a single T cell receptor beta chain sequence. This entry is derived from a study of CD8 T cells in Susac syndrome. From germline, CDR1 is MDHEN and CDR2 SYDVKM. V lost 2 bases and J 3 bases, leaving 19 bases between the germline ends. The CDR3 loop spans 18 amino acids. When the RNA was reverse transcribed, random hexamers were used with an input of about 0.45 to 1 ug. TCRdb used MiXCR to reprocess the immunoSEQ multiplex PCR reads, holding one entry per CDR3 protein. This sample yields about 280,000 distinct CDR3 sequences, of which more than 75% are seen a single time; around 0.12% belongs to the top ten.

Sequencing was performed on CD8+ T cells from PBMCs. The rearrangement uses TRBV28 and TRBJ2-2; tentatively, D is TRBD2 (6 bases). The receptor was derived from a human donor with multiple sclerosis. The CDR3 protein is CASSLDRQPGVDTGELFF. CDR3 sequence (DNA): TGTGCCAGCAGTTTAGACAGACAACCGGGGGTGGACACCGGGGAGCTGTTTTTT.